This is a list of T cell receptor beta chains from one sample in a study of cytomegalovirus exposure and HLA in healthy donors. Measured with immunoSEQ multiplex PCR; TCRdb has only the in-frame clones, and not every one. The data contain 150,000 to 160,000 clones, 75% to 85% of them singletons. Sequenced sample: PBMCs. The receptors stem from a middle-aged woman in good health and CMV-seropositive. The CDR3 runs from the conserved cysteine through the conserved F or W. A D gene is named only where the DNA matches it firmly. Clone size, where shown, is once, few, many, or a class for clones that have expanded.

clone_size cdr3_length j_call v_call d_call cdr3_aa cdr3_nt
few 15 TRBJ1-5 TRBV2 TRBD1 CASRSRTGSIQPQHF TGTGCCAGCAGGAGCAGGACAGGGAGTATTCAGCCCCAGCATTTT
. 19 TRBJ2-3 TRBV5-1 TRBD2 CASSLLGLARSRSTDTQYF TGCGCCAGCAGCTTGTTGGGACTAGCGAGGTCACGTAGCACAGATACGCAGTATTTT
. 14 TRBJ1-4 TRBV18 . CASSPRAANEKLFF TGTGCCAGCTCACCACGGGCAGCTAATGAAAAACTGTTTTTT
. 15 TRBJ2-1 TRBV6-1 . CASLKGGGLYNEQFF TGTGCCAGCCTAAAAGGGGGGGGCCTTTACAATGAGCAGTTCTTC
. 14 TRBJ1-5 TRBV19 TRBD1 CASSPREGAVSQHF TGTGCCAGTAGTCCTCGAGAGGGGGCAGTGTCCCAGCATTTT
. 16 TRBJ2-1 TRBV6-1 TRBD2 CASSELAGVPNNEQFF TGTGCCAGCAGCGAACTAGCGGGAGTTCCTAACAATGAGCAGTTCTTC
. 12 TRBJ2-2 TRBV10-1 . CASSLTGGELFF TGCGCCAGCAGTCTTACCGGTGGGGAGCTGTTTTTT
. 15 TRBJ2-2 TRBV7-3 . CASSLQGWNTGELFF TGTGCCAGCAGCTTACAGGGATGGAACACCGGGGAGCTGTTTTTT
. 15 TRBJ1-3 TRBV6-5 TRBD1 CASSRDRSEGNTIYF TGTGCCAGCAGTCGGGACAGGTCCGAAGGAAACACCATATATTTT
. 15 TRBJ2-5 TRBV5-1 . CASREAGPFSETQYF TGCGCCAGCAGGGAAGCGGGCCCTTTTTCCGAGACCCAGTACTTC
. 14 TRBJ2-7 TRBV28 TRBD1 CASSVDRATYEQYF TGTGCCAGCAGTGTGGACAGGGCTACCTACGAGCAGTACTTC
few 14 TRBJ1-1 TRBV5-8 . CASSLGAGVIEAFF TGTGCCAGCAGCTTGGGAGCTGGAGTTATTGAAGCTTTCTTT
once 13 TRBJ2-7 TRBV27 . CASSPGYVYEQYF TGTGCCAGCAGTCCAGGGTATGTCTACGAGCAGTACTTC
once 20 TRBJ2-1 TRBV28 TRBD2 CASSFFPPIAGGSSYNEQFF TGTGCCAGCAGTTTCTTTCCCCCGATAGCGGGAGGGAGCTCCTACAATGAGCAGTTCTTC
few 14 TRBJ1-3 TRBV25-1 . CASSESNSGNTIYF TGTGCCAGCAGTGAATCCAACTCTGGAAACACCATATATTTT
. 16 TRBJ2-3 TRBV13 TRBD2 CASSHSTSGSTDTQYF TGTGCCAGCAGCCACTCGACTAGCGGGAGTACAGATACGCAGTATTTT
medium-sized 13 TRBJ1-5 TRBV2 . CASSDGGTQPQHF TGTGCCAGCAGTGATGGAGGAACTCAGCCCCAGCATTTT
. 17 TRBJ1-5 TRBV6-1 TRBD1 CASSATGGPYSNQPQHF TGTGCCAGCAGTGCTACAGGGGGTCCTTATAGCAATCAGCCCCAGCATTTT
. 15 TRBJ2-7 TRBV6-1 TRBD1 CASSGGQRISYEQYF TGTGCCAGCAGTGGGGGACAGCGGATCTCCTACGAGCAGTACTTC
. 19 TRBJ2-5 TRBV5-1 TRBD2 CASSPGLAGTRTTQETQYF TGCGCCAGCAGCCCGGGACTAGCGGGAACACGCACGACTCAAGAGACCCAGTACTTC
. 14 TRBJ1-1 TRBV2 . CASSPLGANTEAFF TGTGCCAGCAGTCCTCTCGGTGCGAACACTGAAGCTTTCTTT
. 18 TRBJ2-3 TRBV5-1 . CASSAPGLSARGTDTQYF TGCGCCAGCAGCGCCCCGGGCCTTAGCGCGAGAGGCACAGATACGCAGTATTTT
. 14 TRBJ2-7 TRBV28 TRBD2 CASSLRELSYEQYF TGTGCCAGCAGTTTGCGGGAGCTATCCTACGAGCAGTACTTC
. 16 TRBJ2-5 TRBV6-4 TRBD2 CASSDSASGSYETQYF TGTGCCAGCAGTGACTCGGCTAGCGGGAGTTATGAGACCCAGTACTTC
. 19 TRBJ2-6 TRBV29-1 . CSVRPSNRFSSSGANVLTF TGCAGCGTCCGCCCCTCAAACAGGTTTTCGAGCTCTGGGGCCAACGTCCTGACTTTC
. 15 TRBJ1-2 TRBV28 TRBD1 CASKRAGQTVYGYTF TGTGCCAGCAAGCGGGCGGGACAGACGGTCTATGGCTACACCTTC
. 19 TRBJ2-1 TRBV9 . CASSVRQGVASGRMGEQFF TGTGCCAGCAGCGTCAGACAGGGGGTAGCTAGCGGGAGAATGGGTGAGCAGTTCTTC
. 13 TRBJ1-1 TRBV7-3 . CASSLGSGTEAFF TGTGCCAGCAGCTTGGGAAGCGGCACTGAAGCTTTCTTT
. 13 TRBJ2-5 TRBV5-1 . CASSLARRETQYF TGCGCCAGCAGCTTGGCCCGGAGAGAGACCCAGTACTTC
. 13 TRBJ2-7 TRBV7-9 . CASSSLGDHEQYF TGTGCCAGCAGCTCACTGGGAGACCACGAGCAGTACTTC
. 14 TRBJ2-7 TRBV7-2 TRBD1 CASSYKGQGYEQYF TGTGCCAGCAGCTATAAGGGACAGGGGTACGAGCAGTACTTC
. 15 TRBJ2-3 TRBV4-2 . CASSQGRGRGDTQYF TGTGCCAGCAGCCAAGGAAGGGGCCGAGGAGATACGCAGTATTTT
. 14 TRBJ2-5 TRBV5-1 . CASSLDRVGETQYF TGCGCCAGCAGCTTGGACAGGGTAGGCGAGACCCAGTACTTC
. 12 TRBJ1-2 TRBV30 TRBD1 CAWSVRGYGYTF TGTGCCTGGAGTGTCAGGGGGTATGGCTACACCTTC
. 13 TRBJ2-7 TRBV27 TRBD2 CASSGTSVHEQYF TGTGCCAGCAGTGGGACTAGCGTCCACGAGCAGTACTTC
. 14 TRBJ1-4 TRBV18 TRBD1 CASSAGTDNEKLFF TGTGCCAGCTCAGCCGGGACAGATAATGAAAAACTGTTTTTT
. 12 TRBJ2-7 TRBV30 . CAWTRAPYEQYF TGTGCCTGGACCAGGGCCCCCTACGAGCAGTACTTC
. 22 TRBJ2-7 TRBV28 TRBD2 CASSSEPQAGAGTFRVSYEQYF TGTGCCAGCAGTTCTGAGCCCCAAGCGGGGGCGGGTACGTTTCGAGTCTCCTACGAGCAGTACTTC
. 14 TRBJ2-7 TRBV29-1 TRBD2 CSAARTSVTYEQYF TGCAGCGCCGCCAGGACTAGCGTCACCTACGAGCAGTACTTC
. 14 TRBJ2-1 TRBV29-1 TRBD2 CSAGPGGRAGEQFF TGCAGCGCTGGCCCGGGCGGGAGGGCCGGGGAGCAGTTCTTC
. 13 TRBJ1-2 TRBV19 TRBD1 CASSMGQPSGYTF TGTGCCAGTAGTATGGGACAGCCAAGTGGCTACACCTTC
. 13 TRBJ1-4 TRBV5-1 . CASKKGSYEKLFF TGCGCCAGCAAAAAGGGGTCGTATGAAAAACTGTTTTTT
. 11 TRBJ1-1 TRBV28 . CASSFEIMAFF TGTGCCAGCAGTTTTGAGATAATGGCTTTCTTT
few 13 TRBJ2-7 TRBV2 TRBD2 CASTRAGVYEQYF TGTGCCAGCACTCGAGCGGGAGTATACGAGCAGTACTTC
. 11 TRBJ1-3 TRBV20-1 . CSGGRGNTIYF TGCAGTGGGGGCAGGGGAAACACCATATATTTT